One and the same sample provided the 30 T cell receptor beta chains below, sequenced in a study of T cell changes during pregnancy in multiple sclerosis. Using immunoSEQ multiplex PCR, the repertoire was profiled, and TCRdb retains in-frame clones only, with some absent. The table includes more than 55,000 clones, 80% to 95% detected once. This sample comprised peripheral blood, obtained in the third trimester of pregnancy. These receptors came from a female donor in good health, enrolled as a control in a pregnancy study.

This clone has more than one count but fewer than ten. This chain joins TRBV19 and TRBJ1-5; TRBD1 matches 7 bases. This CDR3 is 13 amino acids long. Trimming cost V 4 bases and J 5 bases; bases outside gene matches: 2. Germline V CDR1 and CDR2: LNHDA, SQIVND (reference sequence). CDR3 nucleotides: TGTGCCAGTAGTACTCAGGGGGATCAGCCCCAGCATTTT. Translated: CASSTQGDQPQHF.

The V and J genes are TRBV4-3 and TRBJ1-2, with D possibly matching TRBD1 (5 bases). Between the trimmed V and J ends, which lost 7 bases and 4 bases, there was a span of 22 bases. This CDR3 contains 16 residues. The V gene's germline CDR1 is LGHNA and CDR2 YSLEER. The CDR3 DNA follows: TGCGCCAGCACCCCCCCAGGGTCCCCTCGCGGCTATGGCTACACCTTC. Protein: CASTPPGSPRGYGYTF.

The J gene is TRBJ2-7, the V gene TRBV7-8; D may be TRBD1 (5 bases). Germline-derived CDR1 and CDR2 are SGHVS and FQNEAQ. V lost 4 bases and J 2 bases, leaving 18 bases between the germline ends. The CDR3 runs to 16 residues. CDR3 loop: CASSSPIWGQTYEQYF. The CDR3 DNA sequence: TGTGCCAGCAGCTCCCCTATTTGGGGCCAAACCTACGAGCAGTACTTC. The full variable domain, rest sourced from reference TRBV7-8 and TRBJ2-7, is GAGVSQSPRYKVAKRGQDVALRCDPISGHVSLFWYQQALGQGPEFLTYFQNEAQLDKSGLPSDRFFAERPEGSVSTLKIQRTQQEDSAVYLCASSSPIWGQTYEQYFGPGTRLTVT.

V gene TRBV4-3 combines with J gene TRBJ2-5; the D gene is possibly TRBD2 (7 bases). Trimming shortened V by 1 base and J by 5 bases, and 14 bases separated the two germline ends. The CDR3 is 15 residues long. CDR1 is LGHNA, CDR2 YSLEER, per germline. The CDR3 DNA sequence: TGCGCCAGCAGCCAAGCGCACAGGGAGGGGGAGACCCAGTACTTC. Translated: CASSQAHREGETQYF.

This clone was picked up a small number of times. V is TRBV27 and J is TRBJ1-1; a possible D gene is TRBD1 (6 bases). The CDR3 is 15 residues long. The germline V gene encodes CDR1 MNHEY and CDR2 SMNVEV (reference sequence). Between the trimmed V and J ends, which lost 1 base and 2 bases, there was a span of 11 bases. CDR3 in DNA: TGTGCCAGCAGTTTATTCACAGGGCGAAACACTGAAGCTTTCTTT. Protein: CASSLFTGRNTEAFF.

The rearrangement uses TRBV9 and TRBJ2-1, with D maybe TRBD2 (6 bases). Trimming took off 3 bases at V and 4 bases at J, with 11 bases between the two ends. Germline CDR1 reads SGDLS; CDR2 reads YYNGEE. The CDR3 is 14 residues long. CDR3: CASSAHGTYNEQFF. DNA of the CDR3: TGTGCCAGCAGCGCCCACGGGACTTACAATGAGCAGTTCTTC. The full variable domain, completed using reference TRBV9 and TRBJ2-1, is DSGVTQTPKHLITATGQRVTLRCSPRSGDLSVYWYQQSLDQGLQFLIQYYNGEERAKGNILERFSAQQFPDLHSELNLSSLELGDSALYFCASSAHGTYNEQFFGPGTRLTVL.

The chain links TRBV30 to TRBJ2-3; 8 nucleotides agree with TRBD2. This CDR3 has 15 amino acids. Trimming cost V 2 bases and J 0 bases; bases outside gene matches: 4. Germline-derived CDR1 and CDR2 are GTSNPN and SVGIG (reference sequence). The CDR3 spells CAWSRPSGSTDTQYF. CDR3 nucleotide sequence: TGTGCCTGGAGTCGGCCTAGCGGGAGCACAGATACGCAGTATTTT.

A single count supports this clone. This chain links TRBV7-9 with TRBJ2-2; the match to TRBD2 covers 14 bases. CDR1 is SEHNR, CDR2 FQNEAQ, per germline (reference sequence). There are 17 residues in the CDR3. V gave up 5 bases and J gave up 7 bases; unmatched junction bases: 9. The CDR3 sequence: CASSMPGLAGVIGELFF. The DNA for the CDR3 is TGTGCCAGCAGCATGCCGGGACTAGCGGGGGTTATCGGGGAGCTGTTTTTT. Full variable domain (remainder filled in from reference TRBV7-9 and TRBJ2-2): DTGVSQNPRHKITKRGQNVTFRCDPISEHNRLYWYRQTLGQGPEFLTYFQNEAQLEKSRLLSDRFSAERPKGSFSTLEIQRTEQGDSAMYLCASSMPGLAGVIGELFFGEGSRLTVL.

The gene calls are TRBV6-5 and TRBJ2-7; D possibly corresponds to TRBD1 (6 bases). CDR3 length: 15 residues. V was cut by 2 bases and J by 2 bases, with 13 bases left in between. Germline CDR1 MNHEY, CDR2 SVGAGI. This CDR3 reads CASSYRPRGTYEQYF. The CDR3 region has the DNA TGTGCCAGCAGTTACAGGCCCAGGGGAACCTACGAGCAGTACTTC.

The chain is built from TRBV18 and TRBJ2-2, with D possibly being TRBD1 (5 bases). The V end was cut by 5 bases, the J end by 1 base, with 8 bases between. The CDR3 covers 14 residues. Germline lookup yields CDR1 KGHSH and CDR2 LQKENI. The CDR3 here is CASSTTVNTGELFF. The CDR3 DNA sequence: TGTGCCAGCTCAACGACAGTGAACACCGGGGAGCTGTTTTTT.

The CDR3, as DNA: TGTGCCAGCACCGTGGGACAGGGAATTTTCTACGAGCAGTACTTC. Amino acids: CASTVGQGIFYEQYF. The chain carries TRBV7-9 and TRBJ2-7; 9 bases align to TRBD1. Germline V lookup: CDR1 SEHNR, CDR2 FQNEAQ (reference sequence). After removal of 7 bases from V and 3 bases from J, the junction contained 10 bases not matched to a gene. There are 15 residues in the CDR3.

The rearrangement uses TRBV19 and TRBJ2-7; 7 bases agree with TRBD1. Germline V lookup: CDR1 LNHDA, CDR2 SQIVND (reference sequence). V was pared by 4 bases and J by 7 bases, with 7 bases of the junction left unmatched. This CDR3 is 13 amino acids long. CDR3: CASSKGGAGEQYF. The CDR3, as DNA: TGTGCCAGTAGTAAAGGGGGCGCGGGTGAGCAGTACTTC.

This chain connects TRBV30 to TRBJ1-2; D might be TRBD1 (5 bases). This CDR3 contains 11 residues. The V gene's germline CDR1 is GTSNPN and CDR2 SVGIG (reference sequence). V lost 3 bases and J lost 8, with 10 bases in between. The CDR3 sequence is CAWSGGSGYTF. For the CDR3, the DNA is TGTGCCTGGAGCGGGGGTTCGGGCTACACCTTC.

This chain joins TRBV19 and TRBJ2-2; TRBD2 agrees at 8 bases. CDR1 and CDR2 (germline): LNHDA, SQIVND (reference sequence). The CDR3 has 14 residues. Trimming at V came to 7 bases and at J to 5 bases, leaving 6 bases not matched to a gene. The CDR3 DNA is TGTGCCAGTATAAGCGGGAGTGGAACCGGGGAGCTGTTTTTT. The encoded protein is CASISGSGTGELFF.

This clone occurred once. V is TRBV30 and J is TRBJ1-3; 8 nucleotides agree with TRBD1. Germline assignment: CDR1 GTSNPN and CDR2 SVGIG (reference sequence). CDR3 size: 12 residues. CDR3 sequence: CARQGAGNTIYF. CDR3 sequence (DNA): TGTGCACGGCAGGGGGCGGGAAACACCATATATTTT.

The J gene is TRBJ1-5, the V gene TRBV7-2; 9 positions agree with TRBD1. CDR3 length equals 14 residues. Germline CDR1 is SGHTA and CDR2 is FQGNSA. V trimming: 5 bases; J trimming: 5 bases; junction bases outside the gene matches: 4. The CDR3 region is CASSLRTGDQPQHF. CDR3 sequence (DNA): TGTGCCAGCAGCCTACGGACAGGGGATCAGCCCCAGCATTTT.

The rearrangement links TRBV7-9 to TRBJ2-5, with D maybe TRBD2 (5 bases). Germline V gene data show CDR1 as SEHNR and CDR2 as FQNEAQ (reference sequence). The CDR3 sequence is 14 residues long. Deletions cut 1 base from V and 5 bases from J, with 11 bases between. As DNA, the CDR3 is TGTGCCAGCAGCTTAGGTCCGGGATTGGAGACCCAGTACTTC. The encoded protein is CASSLGPGLETQYF.

This clone appeared a single time. The chain uses TRBV4-3 and TRBJ2-7; unclear D gene. Germline values: CDR1 LGHNA, CDR2 YSLEER. This CDR3 comprises 14 residues. The germline V and J ends were trimmed by 0 bases and 2 bases, with 8 bases remaining between them. CDR3 in amino acids: CASSQEIITYEQYF. DNA for the CDR3: TGCGCCAGCAGCCAAGAAATAATTACCTACGAGCAGTACTTC.

The V call is TRBV5-8, the J call TRBJ2-7; 7 bases are shared with TRBD1. Germline CDR1 and CDR2: SGHTS and YDEGEE. The CDR3 covers 16 residues. With V trimmed by 6 bases and J by 0 bases, 12 bases remained unmatched. For the CDR3, the DNA is TGTGCCAGCACCCATCCCGAGGACAGGAACTCCTACGAGCAGTACTTC. As protein: CASTHPEDRNSYEQYF.

CDR3 coding DNA: TGTGCCAGCAGCGTAGCGACGACTAGCGGGGGGAAAGGGAGCAATGAGCAGTTCTTC. Translated: CASSVATTSGGKGSNEQFF. This chain joins TRBV9 and TRBJ2-1; TRBD2 aligns across 13 bases. V shed 0 bases, J shed 6 bases, and the junction held 12 bases outside the gene matches. Germline values: CDR1 SGDLS, CDR2 YYNGEE. This CDR3 region has 19 residues. Full variable domain (outside the CDR3, taken from reference TRBV9 and TRBJ2-1): DSGVTQTPKHLITATGQRVTLRCSPRSGDLSVYWYQQSLDQGLQFLIQYYNGEERAKGNILERFSAQQFPDLHSELNLSSLELGDSALYFCASSVATTSGGKGSNEQFFGPGTRLTVL.

This chain links TRBV5-1 with TRBJ2-3, with TRBD1 matching over 11 bases. After removal of 4 bases from V and 3 bases from J, the junction contained 4 bases not matched to a gene. The CDR3 has 15 amino acids. Germline V gene lookup returns CDR1 SGHRS and CDR2 YFSETQ. CDR3 sequence (DNA): TGCGCCAGCAGCCCGGACAGGGGGCAAACAGATACGCAGTATTTT. It codes for CASSPDRGQTDTQYF.

As DNA, the CDR3 is TGCGCCAGCAGCCCTACTAGCGGGAGTCGCACAGATACGCAGTATTTT. This codes for CASSPTSGSRTDTQYF. V and J are TRBV5-1 and TRBJ2-3; 11 positions match TRBD2. V gave up 4 bases and J gave up 1 base; unmatched junction bases: 5. This CDR3 is built from 16 residues. Germline assignment: CDR1 SGHRS and CDR2 YFSETQ.

V gene TRBV6-5 combines with J gene TRBJ2-1; TRBD2 aligns across 8 bases. J was trimmed by 6 bases and V by 6 bases; bases with no gene match: 7. The CDR3 is 14 amino acids. CDR1 is MNHEY, CDR2 SVGAGI, per germline. Here the CDR3 reads CASSGGAESNEQFF. The CDR3 bases are TGTGCCAGCAGCGGGGGGGCCGAATCCAATGAGCAGTTCTTC.

The chain carries TRBV28 and TRBJ2-1; TRBD1 agrees at 7 bases. V lost 6 bases to trimming and J lost 9 bases; unmatched junction nucleotides: 5. Per germline, CDR1 MDHEN and CDR2 SYDVKM. The CDR3 sequence is 12 residues long. The CDR3, as DNA: TGTGCCAGCAGACCAAGGGGGCCTGAGCAGTTCTTC. It encodes CASRPRGPEQFF. The full variable domain, its missing parts supplied by reference TRBV28 and TRBJ2-1, is DVKVTQSSRYLVKRTGEKVFLECVQDMDHENMFWYRQDPGLGLRLIYFSYDVKMKEKGDIPEGYSVSREKKERFSLILESASTNQTSMYLCASRPRGPEQFFGPGTRLTVL.

CDR3: CASSHNYNEQFF. The CDR3 DNA sequence: TGCGCCAGCAGCCACAATTACAATGAGCAGTTCTTC. This rearrangement joins TRBV4-3 to TRBJ2-1; D gene unclear. This CDR3 is 12 amino acids long. V was clipped by 3 bases and J by 4 bases, with 4 bases between them. The germline gives CDR1 LGHNA, CDR2 YSLEER.

The chain uses TRBV11-2 and TRBJ1-1; D unresolved. Trimming cost V 3 bases and J 4 bases, with 12 bases left between them. The V gene's germline CDR1 is SGHAT and CDR2 FQNNGV. The CDR3 covers 14 residues. CDR3 sequence reads: CASSFGYRGTEAFF. The CDR3 DNA follows: TGTGCCAGCAGCTTTGGGTATCGGGGCACTGAAGCTTTCTTT.

This chain uses TRBV27 with TRBJ2-7; tentative D call: TRBD2 (5 bases). Between the trimmed V and J ends, which lost 5 bases and 5 bases, there was a span of 19 bases. The length of the CDR3 is 15 residues. The germline V gene has CDR1 MNHEY and CDR2 SMNVEV (reference sequence). CDR3 residues: CASSPSLNTRDEQYF. The CDR3 DNA reads as TGTGCCAGCAGTCCGAGCCTAAACACTAGGGACGAGCAGTACTTC.

The chain carries TRBV6-5 and TRBJ1-5; TRBD1 is a possible D gene (6 bases). Germline CDR1 MNHEY, CDR2 SVGAGI. The CDR3 extends over 13 amino acids. Trimming pared 5 bases from V and 6 bases from J, leaving 11 bases between. The DNA of the CDR3 is TGTGCCAGCAGTCCCCAGGGGATTCAGCCCCAGCATTTT. It is translated as CASSPQGIQPQHF.

The CDR3 DNA sequence: TGTGCCAGCAGCTTAGGCGGACAGGACTACGAGCAGTACTTC. This encodes CASSLGGQDYEQYF. V is TRBV7-9 and J is TRBJ2-7; 7 positions match TRBD1. The CDR3 extends over 14 amino acids. Germline V gives CDR1 SEHNR, CDR2 FQNEAQ (reference sequence). V gave up 1 base and J gave up 3 bases; unmatched junction bases: 3.

This rearrangement joins TRBV30 to TRBJ1-1, with D perhaps TRBD1 (6 bases). The V end lost 1 base, the J end lost 7 bases, and 7 bases lay between the germline ends. CDR3 size: 11 residues. The V gene's germline CDR1 is GTSNPN and CDR2 SVGIG (reference sequence). The CDR3 DNA follows: TGTGCCTGGAGTGCCAGGGGTGAAGCTTTCTTT. Translation gives CAWSARGEAFF.